Listed below are T cell receptor beta chains from one sample, sequenced in a study of T cells after yellow fever vaccination. TCRdb analysed the 5' RACE reads with MiXCR anew, one entry per CDR3 protein. The data hold tens of thousands of distinct CDR3 sequences, with 3.4% observed a single time. The sequencing here drew on PBMCs, either bulk or a sorted T-cell subset (CD4+, CD8+, memory, or dextramer-sorted; not recorded which), taken about 41 days after the first yellow fever vaccination. These receptors all come from a man between 18 and 29 years old who received the YFV17D yellow fever vaccine. CDR3s include the opening cysteine and the closing phenylalanine or tryptophan. Each record gives: J gene, D gene, clone size, V gene, CDR3 protein, CDR3 DNA. D genes are given only for firm matches. Not all rows give a size; the values are once, few, many and, for expanded clones, a class.

TRBJ2-5 NA many TRBV7-3 CASSLGPSSYQETQYF TGTGCCAGCAGCTTAGGTCCCAGCTCATACCAAGAGACCCAGTACTTC
TRBJ2-5 TRBD1 many TRBV7-7 CASSTRQGLQETQYF TGTGCCAGCAGCACTAGACAGGGGTTACAAGAGACCCAGTACTTC
TRBJ1-5 TRBD1 many TRBV20-1 CSARDLGQDQPQHF TGCAGTGCTAGAGACCTCGGACAGGATCAGCCCCAGCATTTT
TRBJ1-2 NA many TRBV11-2 CASSLDQGNGGYTF TGTGCCAGCAGCTTAGATCAGGGAAACGGGGGCTACACCTTC
TRBJ2-1 NA many TRBV10-3 CAISESSPQSYNEQFF TGTGCCATCAGTGAGTCTTCCCCACAGTCCTACAATGAGCAGTTCTTC
TRBJ2-5 TRBD1 NA TRBV2 CAFCLGRTGELQETQYF TGTGCCTTCTGTTTAGGACGGACAGGGGAGCTCCAAGAGACCCAGTACTTC
TRBJ2-5 NA few TRBV6-1 CASNPTGFQETQYF TGTGCCAGCAATCCGACAGGCTTTCAAGAGACCCAGTACTTC
TRBJ2-5 TRBD1 many TRBV9 CASSVSPRDRRETQYF TGTGCCAGCAGCGTCTCCCCCCGGGACAGGCGGGAGACCCAGTACTTC
TRBJ1-5 NA many TRBV12-3/TRBV12-4 CASSLTAGQPQHF TGTGCCAGCAGTTTAACGGCAGGGCAGCCCCAGCATTTT
TRBJ2-5 TRBD1 medium-sized TRBV5-1 CASSFLGTVQETQYF TGCGCCAGCAGCTTTCTGGGGACAGTACAAGAGACCCAGTACTTC
TRBJ2-3 NA many TRBV21-1 CASSEDLRTSGGAGPDTQYF TGTGCCAGCAGCGAGGACCTACGGACTAGCGGGGGGGCCGGGCCAGATACGCAGTATTTT
TRBJ1-5 NA many TRBV6-1 CASRESPRQVLPSNQPQHF TGTGCCAGCAGAGAGAGCCCCCGACAGGTCCTTCCTAGCAATCAGCCCCAGCATTTT
TRBJ2-5 NA many TRBV12-3/TRBV12-4 CASSSTGPETQYF TGTGCCAGCAGCTCCACAGGGCCGGAGACCCAGTACTTC
TRBJ2-7 NA many TRBV5-6 CASSFLEAEQYF TGTGCCAGCAGCTTTTTAGAAGCGGAGCAGTACTTC
TRBJ2-5 NA many TRBV7-2 CASTLNPLQETQYF TGTGCCAGCACCCTCAACCCTTTACAAGAGACCCAGTACTTC
TRBJ2-5 NA many TRBV3-1 CASSPPGLSWGETQYF TGTGCCAGCAGCCCCCCGGGACTCTCCTGGGGGGAGACCCAGTACTTC
TRBJ2-2 NA NA TRBV11-3 CASSLGQASTGELFF TGTGCCAGCAGCTTAGGACAGGCTTCCACCGGGGAGCTGTTTTTT
TRBJ1-3 NA many TRBV7-2 CASSLGRTAGNTIYF TGTGCCAGCAGCTTGGGACGGACGGCCGGAAACACCATATATTTT
TRBJ1-2 TRBD1 NA TRBV4-3 CASSTGQRYGYTF TGCGCCAGCAGCACGGGACAGAGATATGGCTACACCTTC
TRBJ2-6 NA many TRBV5-1 CASSLNQFSGANVLTF TGCGCCAGCAGCTTGAATCAGTTCTCTGGGGCCAACGTCCTGACTTTC
TRBJ1-3 NA many TRBV7-2 CASSLVQSGNTIYF TGTGCCAGCAGCTTAGTACAATCTGGAAACACCATATATTTT